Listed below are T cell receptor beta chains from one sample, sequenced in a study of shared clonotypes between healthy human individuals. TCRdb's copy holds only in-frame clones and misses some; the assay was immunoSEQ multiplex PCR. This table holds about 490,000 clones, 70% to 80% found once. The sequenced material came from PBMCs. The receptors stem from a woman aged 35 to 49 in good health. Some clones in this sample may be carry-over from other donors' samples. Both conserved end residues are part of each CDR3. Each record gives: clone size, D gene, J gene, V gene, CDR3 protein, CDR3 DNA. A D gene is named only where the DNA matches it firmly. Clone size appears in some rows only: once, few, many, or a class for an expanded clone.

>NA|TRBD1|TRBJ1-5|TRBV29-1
CSVRTGVNQPQHF
TGCAGCGTTCGCACAGGGGTAAATCAGCCCCAGCATTTT
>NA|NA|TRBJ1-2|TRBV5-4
CASSLDSTYGYTF
TGTGCCAGCAGCTTGGACAGCACCTATGGCTACACCTTC
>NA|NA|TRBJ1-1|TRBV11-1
CASSLAQGITEAFF
TGTGCCAGCAGCTTAGCCCAGGGAATCACTGAAGCTTTCTTT
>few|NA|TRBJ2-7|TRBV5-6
CASRGRGTNSYEQYF
TGTGCCAGCAGGGGGAGGGGGACCAACTCCTACGAGCAGTACTTC
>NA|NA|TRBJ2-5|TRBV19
CASSTQETQYF
TGTGCCAGTAGTACCCAGGAGACCCAGTACTTC
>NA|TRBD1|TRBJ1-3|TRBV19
CASRSGQGNGNTIYF
TGTGCCAGTCGCAGTGGACAGGGGAATGGAAACACCATATATTTT
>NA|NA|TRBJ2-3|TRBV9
CASSVADGKDTQYF
TGTGCCAGCAGCGTAGCGGACGGGAAAGATACGCAGTATTTT
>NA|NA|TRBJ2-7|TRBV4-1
CASSQADRPYEQYF
TGCGCCAGCAGCCAAGCTGACAGACCCTACGAGCAGTACTTC
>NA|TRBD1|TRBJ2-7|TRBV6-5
CASSYAHPGQGYEQYF
TGTGCCAGCAGTTACGCACATCCGGGACAGGGTTACGAGCAGTACTTC
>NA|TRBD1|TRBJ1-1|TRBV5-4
CASSYGQGGFDTEAFF
TGTGCCAGCAGCTACGGACAGGGGGGGTTCGACACTGAAGCTTTCTTT
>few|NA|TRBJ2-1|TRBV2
CASSPQAVIDNEQFF
TGTGCCAGCAGTCCGCAAGCAGTTATCGACAATGAGCAGTTCTTC
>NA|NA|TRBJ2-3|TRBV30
CAWRTDGDTQYF
TGTGCCTGGAGGACGGACGGAGATACGCAGTATTTT
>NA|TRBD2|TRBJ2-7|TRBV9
CASSVAGLAGLYEQYF
TGTGCCAGCAGCGTAGCGGGATTAGCGGGATTATACGAGCAGTACTTC
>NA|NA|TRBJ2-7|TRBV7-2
CASSFLSQGSEQYF
TGTGCCAGCAGCTTTCTCAGCCAGGGTAGCGAGCAGTACTTC
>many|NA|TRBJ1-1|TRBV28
CASSYAAEAFF
TGTGCCAGCAGTTATGCAGCTGAAGCTTTCTTT
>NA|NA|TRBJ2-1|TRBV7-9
CASPGSLDEQFF
TGTGCCAGTCCCGGGTCTTTGGATGAGCAGTTCTTC
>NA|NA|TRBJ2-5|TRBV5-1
CASSAGIQETQYF
TGCGCCAGCAGCGCGGGCATCCAAGAGACCCAGTACTTC
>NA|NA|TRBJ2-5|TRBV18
CASSRETQYF
TGTGCCAGCTCACGAGAGACCCAGTACTTC
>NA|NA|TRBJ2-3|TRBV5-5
CASTPPGLSGTDTQYF
TGTGCCAGCACCCCGCCCGGGTTGAGTGGCACAGATACGCAGTATTTT
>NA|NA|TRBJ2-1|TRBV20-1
CSAGQPHEQFF
TGCAGTGCAGGCCAGCCGCATGAGCAGTTCTTC
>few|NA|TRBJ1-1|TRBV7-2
CASSLVGQPTEAFF
TGTGCCAGCAGCTTAGTCGGACAGCCTACTGAAGCTTTCTTT
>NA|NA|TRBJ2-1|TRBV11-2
CASSLDRGGATVSEQFF
TGTGCCAGCAGCTTAGATCGGGGCGGAGCCACAGTTAGTGAGCAGTTCTTC
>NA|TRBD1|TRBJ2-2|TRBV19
CASTLDRAGTGELFF
TGTGCCAGTACCTTGGACAGGGCGGGCACCGGGGAGCTGTTTTTT
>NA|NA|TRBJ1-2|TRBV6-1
CASSESAGFIYGYTF
TGTGCCAGCAGTGAATCCGCCGGATTCATTTATGGCTACACCTTC
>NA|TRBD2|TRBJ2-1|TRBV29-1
CSPRLAGNEQFF
TGCAGCCCTAGACTAGCGGGCAATGAGCAGTTCTTC
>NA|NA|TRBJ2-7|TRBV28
CASSPLGAGVANEQYF
TGTGCCAGCAGCCCCCTGGGGGCGGGAGTTGCCAACGAGCAGTACTTC
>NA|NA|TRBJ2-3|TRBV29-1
CSVDDGDTQYF
TGCAGCGTTGACGACGGGGATACGCAGTATTTT
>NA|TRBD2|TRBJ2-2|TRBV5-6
CASSSLRLAANTGELFF
TGTGCCAGCAGCTCACTCCGACTAGCGGCAAACACCGGGGAGCTGTTTTTT
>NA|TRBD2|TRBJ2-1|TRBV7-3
CASSLGLAADEQFF
TGTGCCAGCAGCTTGGGACTAGCAGCGGATGAGCAGTTCTTC
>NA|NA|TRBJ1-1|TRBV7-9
CASRTPNTEAFF
TGTGCCAGCAGGACCCCGAACACTGAAGCTTTCTTT
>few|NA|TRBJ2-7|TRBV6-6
CASSPLGSSYEQYF
TGTGCCAGCAGCCCCCTCGGGAGCTCCTACGAGCAGTACTTC
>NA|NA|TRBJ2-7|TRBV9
CASSPGPQVVYEQYF
TGTGCCAGCAGCCCGGGGCCCCAAGTCGTCTACGAGCAGTACTTC
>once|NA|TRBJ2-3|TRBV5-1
CASSLSAVTDTQYF
TGCGCCAGCAGCTTGTCCGCGGTCACAGATACGCAGTATTTT
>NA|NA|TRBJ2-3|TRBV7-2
CASSLTAPGSTDTQYF
TGTGCCAGCAGCCTCACTGCCCCAGGGAGCACAGATACGCAGTATTTT
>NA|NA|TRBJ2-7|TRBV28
CASSLFRRQYF
TGTGCCAGCAGTTTATTCCGAAGGCAGTACTTC
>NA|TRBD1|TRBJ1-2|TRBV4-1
CASSQPDRTHGYTF
TGCGCCAGCAGCCAACCGGACAGGACCCATGGCTACACCTTC
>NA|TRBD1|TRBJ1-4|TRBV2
CASSERDRGNEKLFF
TGTGCCAGCAGTGAAAGGGACAGGGGAAATGAAAAACTGTTTTTT
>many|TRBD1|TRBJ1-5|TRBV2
CASRGQSNQPQHF
TGTGCCAGCAGGGGACAGTCCAATCAGCCCCAGCATTTT
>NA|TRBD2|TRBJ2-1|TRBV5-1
CASSLGTSGTHEQFF
TGCGCCAGCAGCTTGGGGACTAGCGGGACCCATGAGCAGTTCTTC
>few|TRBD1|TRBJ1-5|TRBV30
CAWSGDSNQPQHF
TGTGCCTGGAGTGGGGACAGTAATCAGCCCCAGCATTTT
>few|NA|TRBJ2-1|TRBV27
CASSSKGGFPSYNEQFF
TGTGCCAGCAGTTCTAAGGGGGGGTTCCCCTCCTACAATGAGCAGTTCTTC
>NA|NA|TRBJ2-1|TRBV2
CASSERDTQQFF
TGTGCCAGCAGTGAAAGGGACACTCAGCAGTTCTTC
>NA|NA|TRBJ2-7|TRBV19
CASSADRDYEQYF
TGTGCCAGTAGTGCGGACAGAGACTACGAGCAGTACTTC